The clone carrying this T cell receptor beta chain came up a few times. The same CDR3 is also encoded by other DNA sequences in this sample. The V gene's germline CDR1 is SGHTA and CDR2 FQGNSA. This CDR3 has 13 residues. V was pared by 4 bases and J by 3 bases, with 1 base of the junction left unmatched. These data belong to a study of blood T cell repertoires in COVID-19. Using immunoSEQ multiplex PCR, the repertoire was profiled, and TCRdb retains in-frame clones only, with some absent. The repertoire has hundreds of thousands of clones, approximately 87% of them found once; the top ten carry over 6%. Seattle participants joined during active infection and were tracked over time.

The receptor's source is a woman aged 50 to 60 with COVID-19, enrolled during active disease. Sequenced sample: peripheral blood. The chain joins TRBV7-2 to TRBJ2-7, with TRBD1 matching 9 bases. DNA of the CDR3: TGTGCCAGCAGCTGGGACAGGGACTACGAGCAGTACTTC. This codes for CASSWDRDYEQYF.